This T cell receptor beta chain was profiled in a study of cytomegalovirus exposure and HLA in healthy donors (dated by TCRdb to about 2017). Looking at the study overall: An earlier analysis of several hundred of the donors reported 276 Gb of sequence data and 95 million to 140 million unique TCR beta sequences obtained from about 170 million T cells. Of the roughly 400 genotyped donors, about 80% fell in the genetic ancestry cluster associated with self-reported Caucasian donors. The study combined high-throughput TCR immunosequencing, statistical association of individual TCRs with disease status, and machine learning to predict cytomegalovirus infection status. The aim of the study was to test whether cataloging public T cell receptors could identify signatures of past pathogen exposure. The number of donors typed differed by locus, with 629-630 for A, B, C, DRB1 and DQB1, around 560 for DQA1, about 610 for DPA1, and approximately 470 for DPB1. The study profiled the T cell repertoires of 666 subjects by immunosequencing and related them to cytomegalovirus serostatus. In a later analysis, previously published TCR beta repertoires from fewer than 750 donors were re-analyzed and high-resolution HLA genotyping was added so that TCR occurrence patterns could be studied. To decide whether each TCR beta V gene segment behaved as functional or pseudogenic, an earlier analysis of some 600 of the donors relied on high-throughput TCR beta sequencing. HLA typing included class I and class II loci at four-digit resolution. A later genetic analysis used genome-wide SNP genotypes for 398 of the 666 donors, treating that subset as a discovery cohort. Across 300 to 500 genotyped donors of the cohort, an average of approximately 200,000 unique TCR beta nucleotide sequences per donor were sequenced, and about a sixth of those sequences were non-productive. An early release covering about 600 HLA-typed donors comprised 250 to 350 gigabases of sequencing data and tens of millions of unique TCR sequences. A separate validation cohort of 100 to 150 different subjects was used in addition to the 666-subject first cohort. Roughly 5 DR-DQ haplotypes were handled as single units for association and clustering, since linkage in the cohort was strong. In the later analysis, no new phenotypic data were used to find candidate immune exposures; instead, reliance was placed on TCR beta sequences and their occurrence across donors. All discovery cohort repertoires had been generated on a single sequencing platform. Donor age, sex, ethnicity and CMV serostatus were collected together with the repertoire data.

Turning to this clone: The antigen it binds to is not known. No much larger clone is present one base from it, and per-base qualities are unavailable.

Libraries were built with the immunoSEQ multiplex PCR assay. The multiplex PCR relied on a mix of 60 forward primers for TCR Vbeta segments and 13 reverse primers for TCR Jbeta segments. A multiplex PCR assay on genomic DNA amplified the CDR3 region of rearranged TCR beta genes. The amplified TCR beta libraries were sequenced on the Illumina HiSeq System as 87-base-pair reads. From the authors' description of their analysis: A later analysis tallied 70 million to 100 million unique TCR beta chains across the 550 to 850 repertoires, and 10 million to 11 million of those chains were shared by two or more donors. A nearest-neighbor algorithm error-corrected the raw reads and collapsed the reads into unique sequences, merging closely related sequences to remove PCR and sequencing errors. V, D and J gene segments were assigned by aligning CDR3 sequences to IMGT reference sequences. Each retained sequence needed at least a six-nucleotide match to both a V gene segment and a J gene segment. A rearrangement counted as productive if the CDR3 had no stop codons and remained in frame with V and J, and every other rearrangement counted as non-productive. CDR3 was defined according to IMGT convention as the region running from the second conserved V-encoded cysteine to the conserved J-encoded phenylalanine. The earlier analysis of fewer than 700 of the donors excluded sequences that lacked an unambiguous match to a single V gene segment. In an earlier analysis of some 590 of the donors, a V segment was called functional when productive rearrangements were above 56.7%, and segregating when the standard deviation between donors exceeded 5%. To diagnose cytomegalovirus status from the catalog of TCR beta chain sequences, a statistical classification framework was built. In a later analysis, V and J genes were assigned by comparing TCR nucleotide sequences against IMGT/GENE-DB human TR gene sequences. In a later analysis, CDR3 sequences and most-parsimonious VDJ recombination scenarios were assigned using the TCRdist pipeline. A later analysis defined each TCR beta chain by its CDR3 amino acid sequence plus V-gene family, and excluded reads lacking a unique V-gene family. A later analysis removed over 500 highly shared, low-generation-probability nucleotide sequences to deal with suspected cross-contamination and a sequencing artifact. In a later analysis, a clonal expansion index for each public chain was calculated from normalized within-repertoire ranks of inferred template counts. In a later analysis, generation probabilities were computed using a VDJ recombination model fitted to out-of-frame rearrangements, and the results were checked against IGoR. A later analysis scored TCR-TCR, TCR-HLA and TCR-CMV co-occurrence with hypergeometric tests, applying a repertoire-size bias correction to TCR pairs. To estimate false discovery rates, a later analysis permuted the HLA or CMV assignments 20 times. In a later analysis, co-occurring TCRs were grouped using DBSCAN, and TCRdist sequence similarity was added for clustering within HLA-allele-positive subsets. Co-occurrence clustering excluded repertoires with fewer than 30,000 or more than 120,000 public chains, plus five with anomalous nucleotide sharing. TCRdb retrieved this table from immuneACCESS and kept in-frame rearrangements only. Not all clones are present; in checked studies, unresolved V genes account for under half, and no reason is known for the remainder. That table gives V, J and clone size, and the DNA gave D and trimming. Here the sample has about 170,000 clones; roughly 80% occur a single time. The ten largest clonotypes hold about 2% of the sample.

The cohort comprised several hundred healthy bone marrow donors. At the time of sampling, every cohort member was nominally healthy, though immune exposures that went unrecorded were likely present. The donor was CMV seronegative and belonged to the group of around 350 seronegative cohort members. A peripheral blood sample was collected from each donor, and TCR beta sequencing was performed on peripheral blood mononuclear cells. The Qiagen DNeasy Blood Extraction Kit was used to extract genomic DNA from the blood cell samples. V has 5 bases trimmed and J has 3 bases trimmed; junction bases matching no gene number 6. The germline V gene gives CDR1 as ENHRY and CDR2 as SYGVKD. From the cysteine up to the phenylalanine, the CDR3 has a length of 14 residues. CDR3 DNA only is kept here, 42 bases in frame from base 1. Broad study findings and their caveats: The presence/absence analyses assumed that sequencing depth was roughly uniform across donors, and that assumption may not be true. The cohort was sequenced for TCR beta chains only, and without alpha or paired-chain data the features that could be detected were limited. For the cohort, immune exposure information was limited to CMV serostatus. In both the original and validation cohorts, the classifier was reported to diagnose cytomegalovirus status with high specificity and sensitivity. At a false discovery rate of 0.05, a later analysis linked 15,000 to 20,000 TCR beta sequences to specific HLA alleles. The sequencing pipeline was judged likely to have produced a cluster of highly shared sequence variants as a technical artifact. Because the 87-base-pair reads could not distinguish some IMGT-functional V segments, including TRBV6-2 and TRBV6-3, those segments were excluded. In a later analysis, HLA-associated TCR beta chains were found to be more clonally expanded and to have lower generation probabilities than equally common non-associated chains. The earlier analysis of approximately 540 of the donors excluded about 16 rarely observed V segments, including chromosome 9 orphons, because counts were too low. A further reported finding was that TCR beta sequences accurately predicted the HLA-A and HLA-B alleles for most subjects in the first cohort. According to a later analysis, parvovirus B19, influenza, CMV and Epstein-Barr virus appeared linked to several top co-occurrence clusters. It was suggested by the authors that the approach could potentially be generalized to other disease states and immunological phenotypes. HLA typing was unavailable for some donors at each locus, so association tests used only the typed subset. A few of the identified cytomegalovirus-associated TCR beta chains were confirmed in vitro to be specific for cytomegalovirus antigens. Most TCR sequences were seen in very few donors, while some public TCRs were found in many individuals. A later analysis found that most CMV-associated TCR beta chains appeared HLA-restricted, with HLA associations seemingly driven largely by CMV exposure. Linkage disequilibrium might explain the correlated functional status among segregating V segments, but an unknown experimental factor could not be ruled out. According to a later genetic analysis, donors in an Asian-associated ancestry cluster had fewer N-insertions in productive TCRs than the approximately 650-donor mean. Strong co-occurrence of HLA alleles, especially DR and DQ, made assigning TCR associations to individual alleles difficult. A later analysis found that TCR association rates varied across HLA loci, with DRB1 alleles showing the most associated TCRs and HLA-C alleles the fewest. In an earlier analysis of approximately 590 of the donors, most TCR beta V segments were observed in productive rearrangements about 87% or about 30% of the time, broadly matching IMGT annotations. An association between a missense DCLRE1C variant and V-gene and J-gene trimming of TCR beta chains was found in a later genetic analysis and replicated in an independent cohort. The study gave a list of under 200 TCR beta chains associated with cytomegalovirus.

Sequenced material: PBMCs. This sequence originates from a male donor in good health and CMV-seronegative. Here the chain combines TRBV10-3 and TRBJ2-7, with 8 central nucleotides matching TRBD1. Here is the DNA: TGTGCCATCAGTACAGGACAGGGATACTACGAGCAGTACTTC. Translated, this gives CAISTGQGYYEQYF.